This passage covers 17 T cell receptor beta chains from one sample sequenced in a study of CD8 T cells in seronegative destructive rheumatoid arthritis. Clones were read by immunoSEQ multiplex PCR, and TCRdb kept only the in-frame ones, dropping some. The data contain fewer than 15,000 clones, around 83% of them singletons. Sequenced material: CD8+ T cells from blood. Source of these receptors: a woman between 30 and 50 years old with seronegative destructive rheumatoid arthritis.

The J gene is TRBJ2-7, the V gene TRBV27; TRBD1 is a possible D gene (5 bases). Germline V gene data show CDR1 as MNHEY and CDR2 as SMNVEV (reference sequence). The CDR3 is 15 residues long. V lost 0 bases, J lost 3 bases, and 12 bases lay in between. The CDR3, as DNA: TGTGCCAGCAGTTTATCCGCATTTACAGGCTACGAGCAGTACTTC. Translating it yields CASSLSAFTGYEQYF.

CDR3 DNA sequence: TGCGCCAGCAGCTTGGGGAGGAATGAAGCTTTCTTT. This translates into CASSLGRNEAFF. This chain joins TRBV5-1 and TRBJ1-1; D is ambiguous. Germline CDR1 reads SGHRS; CDR2 reads YFSETQ. Trimming took 0 bases from V and 7 from J, leaving 7 bases between them. The CDR3 runs 12 residues.

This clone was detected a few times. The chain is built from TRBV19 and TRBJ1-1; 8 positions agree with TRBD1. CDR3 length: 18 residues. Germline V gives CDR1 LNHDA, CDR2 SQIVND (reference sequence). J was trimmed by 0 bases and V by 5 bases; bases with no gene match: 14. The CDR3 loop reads CASSLLDRAASLNTEAFF. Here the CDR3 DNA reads TGTGCCAGTAGTCTCCTGGACAGGGCGGCTTCCTTGAACACTGAAGCTTTCTTT.

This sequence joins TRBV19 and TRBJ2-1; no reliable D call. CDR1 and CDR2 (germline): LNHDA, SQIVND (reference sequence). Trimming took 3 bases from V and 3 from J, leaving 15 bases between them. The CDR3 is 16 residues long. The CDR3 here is CASSIYSDLSYNEQFF. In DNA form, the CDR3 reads TGTGCCAGTAGTATTTATTCAGACTTAAGCTACAATGAGCAGTTCTTC.

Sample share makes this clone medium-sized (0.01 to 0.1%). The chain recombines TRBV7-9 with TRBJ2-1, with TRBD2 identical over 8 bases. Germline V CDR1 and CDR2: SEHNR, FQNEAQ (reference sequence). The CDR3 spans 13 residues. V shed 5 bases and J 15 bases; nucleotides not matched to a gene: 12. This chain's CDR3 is CASSPGLAPGPFF. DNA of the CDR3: TGTGCCAGCAGCCCAGGACTAGCCCCTGGGCCGTTCTTC.

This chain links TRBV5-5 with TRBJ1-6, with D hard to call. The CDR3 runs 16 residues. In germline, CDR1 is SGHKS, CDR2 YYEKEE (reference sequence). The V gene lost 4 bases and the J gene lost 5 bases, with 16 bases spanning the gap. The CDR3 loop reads CASSPSGVIHNSPLHF. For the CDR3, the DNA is TGTGCCAGCAGCCCGTCCGGGGTTATCCATAATTCACCCCTCCACTTT.

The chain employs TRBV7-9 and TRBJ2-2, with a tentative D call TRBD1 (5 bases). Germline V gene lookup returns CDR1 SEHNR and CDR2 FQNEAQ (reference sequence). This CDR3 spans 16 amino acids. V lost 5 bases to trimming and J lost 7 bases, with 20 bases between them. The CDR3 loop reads CASSEFPDSRNGELFF. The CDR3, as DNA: TGTGCCAGCAGCGAATTCCCCGACAGTAGGAACGGGGAGCTGTTTTTT.

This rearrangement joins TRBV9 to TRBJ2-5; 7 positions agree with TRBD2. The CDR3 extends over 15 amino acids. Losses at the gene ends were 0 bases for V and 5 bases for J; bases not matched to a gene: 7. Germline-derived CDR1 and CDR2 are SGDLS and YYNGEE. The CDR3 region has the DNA TGTGCCAGCAGCGTAGAGAGACTAGCCGGGGAGACCCAGTACTTC. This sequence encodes CASSVERLAGETQYF. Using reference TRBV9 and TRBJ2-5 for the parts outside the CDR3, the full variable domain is DSGVTQTPKHLITATGQRVTLRCSPRSGDLSVYWYQQSLDQGLQFLIQYYNGEERAKGNILERFSAQQFPDLHSELNLSSLELGDSALYFCASSVERLAGETQYFGPGTRLLVL.

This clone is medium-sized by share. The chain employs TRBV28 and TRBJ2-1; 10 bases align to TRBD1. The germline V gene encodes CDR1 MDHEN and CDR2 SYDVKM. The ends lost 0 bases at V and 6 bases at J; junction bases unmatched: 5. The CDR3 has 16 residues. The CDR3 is CASSLWGQGIPNEQFF. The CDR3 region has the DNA TGTGCCAGCAGTTTATGGGGACAGGGGATCCCCAATGAGCAGTTCTTC.

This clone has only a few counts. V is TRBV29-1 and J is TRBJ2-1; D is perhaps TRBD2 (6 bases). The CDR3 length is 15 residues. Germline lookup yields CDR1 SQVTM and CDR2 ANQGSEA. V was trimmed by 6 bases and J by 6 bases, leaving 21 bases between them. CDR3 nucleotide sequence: TGCAGCGTGGGGGGTGGGGAAGGGTATCCCAATGAGCAGTTCTTC. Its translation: CSVGGGEGYPNEQFF.

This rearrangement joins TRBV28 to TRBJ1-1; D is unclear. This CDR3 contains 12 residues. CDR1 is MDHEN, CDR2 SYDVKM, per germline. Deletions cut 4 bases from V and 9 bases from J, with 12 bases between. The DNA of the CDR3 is TGTGCCAGCAGTTACGGCCCACAGAAAGCTTTCTTT. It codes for CASSYGPQKAFF.

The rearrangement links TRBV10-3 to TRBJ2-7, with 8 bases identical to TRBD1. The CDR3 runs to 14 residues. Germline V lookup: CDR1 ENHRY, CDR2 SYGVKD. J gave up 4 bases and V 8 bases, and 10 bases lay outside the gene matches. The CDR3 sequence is CAIRREDRVYEQYF. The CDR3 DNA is TGTGCCATCCGGAGGGAGGACAGGGTATACGAGCAGTACTTC.

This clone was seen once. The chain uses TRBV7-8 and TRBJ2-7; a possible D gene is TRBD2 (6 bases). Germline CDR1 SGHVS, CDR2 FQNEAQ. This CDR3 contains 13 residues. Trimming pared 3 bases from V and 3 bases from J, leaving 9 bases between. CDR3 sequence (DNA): TGTGCCAGCAGCTTTAATAGCGGCTACGAGCAGTACTTC. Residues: CASSFNSGYEQYF.

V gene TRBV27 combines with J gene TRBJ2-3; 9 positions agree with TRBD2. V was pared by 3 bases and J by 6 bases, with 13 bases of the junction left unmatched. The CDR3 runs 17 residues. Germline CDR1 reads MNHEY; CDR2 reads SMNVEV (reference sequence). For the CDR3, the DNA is TGTGCCAGCAGTTTGTTGTACTCTAGCGGGGCGGGGGATACGCAGTATTTT. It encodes CASSLLYSSGAGDTQYF.

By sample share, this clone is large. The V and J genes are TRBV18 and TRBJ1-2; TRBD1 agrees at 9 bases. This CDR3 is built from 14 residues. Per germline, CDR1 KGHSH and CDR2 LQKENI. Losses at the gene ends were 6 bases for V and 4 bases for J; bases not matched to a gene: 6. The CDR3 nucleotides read TGTGCCAGCTCTCCGGGACAGGGACTCTATGGCTACACCTTC. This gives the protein CASSPGQGLYGYTF.

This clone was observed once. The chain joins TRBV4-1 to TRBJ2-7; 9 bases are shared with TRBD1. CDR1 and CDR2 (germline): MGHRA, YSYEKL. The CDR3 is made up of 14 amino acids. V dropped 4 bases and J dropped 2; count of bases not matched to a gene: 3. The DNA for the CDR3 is TGCGCCAGCAGCCGGGGACAGGGCCCCTACGAGCAGTACTTC. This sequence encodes CASSRGQGPYEQYF.

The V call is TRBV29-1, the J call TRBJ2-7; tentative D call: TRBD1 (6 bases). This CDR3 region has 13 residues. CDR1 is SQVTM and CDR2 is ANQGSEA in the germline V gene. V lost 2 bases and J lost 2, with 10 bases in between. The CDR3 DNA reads TGCAGCGTTGAAACAGGGAAACCCTACGAGCAGTACTTC. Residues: CSVETGKPYEQYF.